One and the same sample provided the 26 T cell receptor beta chains below, sequenced in a study of response to subunit inactivated influenza vaccine. TCRdb itself ran the RT-PCR reads through MiXCR, one entry per CDR3 protein. The table records about 830,000 distinct CDR3 sequences, around 20% of them present only once. This specimen was PBMCs from blood, taken more than 4 days after vaccination. The receptors stem from a man aged 45-65 years who received an inactivated influenza vaccine.

This clonotype was counted at least ten times. The chain links TRBV7-3 to TRBJ1-1, with TRBD1 identical over 9 bases. The trim removed 4 bases at V and 10 bases at J, leaving 16 bases unmatched. This CDR3 region has 16 residues. In germline, CDR1 is SGHTA, CDR2 FQGTGA. DNA for the CDR3: TGTGCCAGCAGCTCGGGGGGTTACGGGACAGGGCAACGAGCTTTCTTT. It encodes CASSSGGYGTGQRAFF. Full variable domain (outside the CDR3, taken from reference TRBV7-3 and TRBJ1-1): GAGVSQTPSNKVTEKGKYVELRCDPISGHTALYWYRQSLGQGPEFLIYFQGTGAADDSGLPNDRFFAVRPEGSVSTLKIQRTERGDSAVYLCASSSGGYGTGQRAFFGQGTRLTVV.

This clonotype was observed many times. The chain links TRBV4-3 to TRBJ2-7; 10 nucleotides line up with TRBD1. CDR1 is LGHNA, CDR2 YSLEER, per germline. The CDR3 has 15 amino acids. V dropped 1 base and J dropped 1; count of bases not matched to a gene: 1. CDR3 sequence: CASSQGTGGSYEQYF. The DNA of the CDR3 is TGCGCCAGCAGCCAAGGGACAGGGGGGTCCTACGAGCAGTACTTC.

This clonotype was counted between two and nine times. The J gene is TRBJ2-1, the V gene TRBV20-1; D might be TRBD1 or TRBD2, each matching 5 bases. V lost 0 bases to trimming and J lost 13 bases, with 7 bases between them. Germline CDR1 and CDR2: DFQATT and SNEGSKA (reference sequence). The CDR3 runs to 10 residues. CDR3 amino acids: CSARDRDQFF. Here the CDR3 DNA reads TGCAGTGCTAGAGATCGGGACCAGTTCTTC.

This clonotype was seen only a few times. The V call is TRBV5-1, the J call TRBJ1-4, with D maybe TRBD1 (6 bases). The germline gives CDR1 SGHRS, CDR2 YFSETQ. Trimming stripped 7 bases from V and 5 bases from J, with 15 bases between. There are 14 residues in the CDR3. The CDR3 region has the DNA TGCGCCAGCGGGACGGGGGCAAGGAATGAAAAACTGTTTTTT. This translates into CASGTGARNEKLFF.

This clonotype was picked up many times. The chain employs TRBV12-3 or TRBV12-4 and TRBJ2-7; D gene ambiguous. V shed 6 bases and J shed 0 bases, with 18 bases lying between them. This CDR3 has 16 residues. The CDR3, as DNA: TGTGCCAGCAGCCGCTCTCGGTGGGGATTCTCCTACGAGCAGTACTTC. Its translation: CASSRSRWGFSYEQYF.

This chain links TRBV28 with TRBJ1-3, with 9 bases identical to TRBD1. Per germline, CDR1 MDHEN and CDR2 SYDVKM. J lost 3 bases, V lost 1 base, and 10 bases had no gene match. The CDR3 has 18 residues. DNA of the CDR3: TGTGCCAGCAGTTTATCGCTACCGGGACAGGGAAATGGAAACACCATATATTTT. Its translation is CASSLSLPGQGNGNTIYF. The complete variable domain, with remaining parts taken from reference TRBV28 and TRBJ1-3, reads DVKVTQSSRYLVKRTGEKVFLECVQDMDHENMFWYRQDPGLGLRLIYFSYDVKMKEKGDIPEGYSVSREKKERFSLILESASTNQTSMYLCASSLSLPGQGNGNTIYFGEGSWLTVV.

This clonotype was seen at least ten times. The J gene is TRBJ1-4, the V gene TRBV20-1; D is perhaps TRBD1 (5 bases). Trimming took off 6 bases at V and 7 bases at J, with 18 bases between the two ends. This CDR3 contains 14 residues. CDR1 is DFQATT and CDR2 is SNEGSKA in the germline V gene (reference sequence). CDR3 residues: CSATQGRVGEKLFF. The CDR3 DNA follows: TGCAGTGCCACCCAGGGAAGGGTCGGTGAAAAACTGTTTTTT.

In its sample, this clonotype was seen a few times. This sequence joins TRBV5-1 and TRBJ2-3, with unresolved D. Germline V gene data show CDR1 as SGHRS and CDR2 as YFSETQ. Deletions cut 5 bases from V and 6 bases from J, with 22 bases between. The CDR3 extends over 16 amino acids. The CDR3 DNA reads as TGCGCCAGCAGTCCCCCTCGGCCCAAGATCAAGGATACGCAGTATTTT. Protein sequence: CASSPPRPKIKDTQYF.

This clonotype was detected only a few times. This chain connects TRBV20-1 to TRBJ2-3; maybe TRBD2 (5 bases). The CDR3 is made up of 14 amino acids. Germline V lookup: CDR1 DFQATT, CDR2 SNEGSKA (reference sequence). V was pared by 6 bases and J by 2 bases, with 15 bases between. The CDR3: CSAVTQRNTDTQYF. The CDR3 coding sequence is TGCAGTGCCGTCACCCAGCGGAACACAGATACGCAGTATTTT.

V is TRBV20-1 and J is TRBJ2-1, with 11 bases fitting TRBD2. The germline V gene has CDR1 DFQATT and CDR2 SNEGSKA (reference sequence). This CDR3 spans 17 amino acids. The junction had 8 bases not matched to a gene; V was cut back by 3 bases and J by 1 base. In DNA, the CDR3 is TGCAGTGCTAGCGACCCCCTAGCGGGAGGTTCCTACAATGAGCAGTTCTTC. Its translation is CSASDPLAGGSYNEQFF.

The rearrangement links TRBV10-1 to TRBJ2-5; 10 bases map to TRBD1. V gave up 3 bases and J gave up 3 bases; unmatched junction bases: 7. CDR3 length equals 16 residues. Per germline, CDR1 WNHNN and CDR2 SYGVQD (reference sequence). CDR3 region: CASSELGGQGKETQYF. In DNA, the CDR3 is TGCGCCAGCAGTGAATTGGGGGGACAGGGGAAAGAGACCCAGTACTTC.

The chain joins TRBV29-1 to TRBJ2-7; the match to TRBD1 covers 7 bases. After removal of 4 bases from V and 4 bases from J, the junction contained 7 bases not matched to a gene. Germline V lookup: CDR1 SQVTM, CDR2 ANQGSEA. The CDR3 consists of 13 residues. The CDR3 bases are TGCAGCGTTGTAGGGACAGCCAAATACGAGCAGTACTTC. Encoded protein: CSVVGTAKYEQYF.

The V gene is TRBV7-2, the J gene TRBJ2-3; no firm D call. The length of the CDR3 is 15 residues. Germline V gene data show CDR1 as SGHTA and CDR2 as FQGNSA. V was pared by 1 base and J by 3 bases, with 11 bases between. The CDR3 protein is CASSLGQIRTDTQYF. CDR3 DNA sequence: TGTGCCAGCAGCTTAGGCCAGATTAGGACAGATACGCAGTATTTT.

This clonotype appeared a few times. This chain joins TRBV20-1 and TRBJ2-7; 11 bases are shared with TRBD1. Germline lookup yields CDR1 DFQATT and CDR2 SNEGSKA (reference sequence). Germline trimming cut 1 base from V and 6 bases from J; bases unmatched to any gene: 5. CDR3 length equals 14 residues. CDR3 region: CSARVGQGASEQYF. The CDR3 DNA reads TGCAGTGCTAGAGTCGGACAGGGGGCCAGCGAGCAGTACTTC.

The rearrangement joins TRBV30 to TRBJ2-7; 7 bases line up with TRBD1. The CDR3 length is 15 residues. CDR1 is GTSNPN and CDR2 is SVGIG in the germline V gene (reference sequence). V was clipped by 3 bases and J by 0 bases; unmatched bases: 8. CDR3 region: CAWRIRDSPSYEQYF. CDR3 DNA sequence: TGTGCCTGGAGGATTCGGGACAGTCCCTCCTACGAGCAGTACTTC. The whole variable domain, remainder taken from reference TRBV30 and TRBJ2-7, is SQTIHQWPATLVQPVGSPLSLECTVEGTSNPNLYWYRQAAGRGLQLLFYSVGIGQISSEVPQNLSASRPQDRQFILSSKKLLLSDSGFYLCAWRIRDSPSYEQYFGPGTRLTVT.

This clonotype was counted a few times. J is TRBJ2-2 and V is TRBV6-5; possible D gene TRBD2, 6 bases. The CDR3 totals 15 residues. The germline gives CDR1 MNHEY, CDR2 SVGAGI. Between the trimmed V and J ends, which lost 4 bases and 1 base, there was a span of 10 bases. CDR3 protein: CASSWYGGNTGELFF. The CDR3 DNA reads as TGTGCCAGCAGTTGGTACGGGGGGAACACCGGGGAGCTGTTTTTT.

This clonotype was seen ten or more times. The chain recombines TRBV6-5 with TRBJ1-2; no clear D gene. Germline CDR1 and CDR2: MNHEY and SVGAGI. The CDR3 loop spans 12 amino acids. V was cut by 6 bases and J by 7 bases, with 12 bases left in between. In nucleotides, the CDR3 is TGTGCCAGCAGAGGGCAAACTCGTGGCTACACCTTC. It encodes CASRGQTRGYTF.

The table lists this clonotype with a few counts. This rearrangement joins TRBV20-1 to TRBJ2-7; D remains unclear. The V gene lost 0 bases and the J gene lost 5 bases, with 23 bases spanning the gap. This CDR3 comprises 17 residues. Germline V gene lookup returns CDR1 DFQATT and CDR2 SNEGSKA (reference sequence). The CDR3 protein is CSARDRAVSLRMDEQYF. The CDR3 coding sequence is TGCAGTGCTAGAGATAGGGCGGTCAGCTTGAGAATGGACGAGCAGTACTTC.

The CDR3, as DNA: TGTGCCAGCAGCGCTAGGGTATACGAGCAGTACTTC. Protein sequence: CASSARVYEQYF. The V call is TRBV7-9, the J call TRBJ2-7; D is ambiguous. This CDR3 is 12 amino acids long. Deletions cut 5 bases from V and 4 bases from J, with 9 bases between. Germline V lookup: CDR1 SEHNR, CDR2 FQNEAQ (reference sequence).

This clonotype was counted a few times. V usage is TRBV18 and J usage is TRBJ2-1; a possible D gene is TRBD1 (6 bases). Germline values: CDR1 KGHSH, CDR2 LQKENI. The CDR3 has 15 amino acids. V lost 2 bases, J lost 8 bases, and 16 bases lay in between. This CDR3 is CASSPTGQKGDEQFF. CDR3 coding DNA: TGTGCCAGCTCACCAACTGGACAAAAGGGGGATGAGCAGTTCTTC.

This clonotype was observed many times. The chain joins TRBV7-2 to TRBJ2-5, with D unclear. The CDR3 covers 14 residues. Trimming stripped 1 base from V and 0 bases from J, with 6 bases between. Germline V gene sequence: CDR1 SGHTA, CDR2 FQGNSA. The CDR3 reads CASSLVSYQETQYF. In DNA, the CDR3 is TGTGCCAGCAGCTTAGTCTCGTACCAAGAGACCCAGTACTTC.

This clonotype was detected ten times or more. This rearrangement joins TRBV7-8 to TRBJ2-7; 11 positions agree with TRBD2. Germline trimming cut 2 bases from V and 4 bases from J; bases unmatched to any gene: 10. Germline V lookup: CDR1 SGHVS, CDR2 FQNEAQ. The CDR3 is 17 amino acids. The CDR3 DNA reads TGTGCCAGCAGCTTAACTAGCGGGGGCCTTCGTAGGTACGAGCAGTACTTC. It encodes CASSLTSGGLRRYEQYF.

This clonotype has only a few counts. This chain links TRBV12-3 or TRBV12-4 with TRBJ2-7, with TRBD1 as a possible D gene (7 bases). The CDR3 extends over 14 amino acids. The V end lost 7 bases, the J end lost 4 bases, and 17 bases lay between the germline ends. CDR3 in DNA: TGTGCCAGCAAGATCTCAGGGGGGTCTTACGAGCAGTACTTC. It codes for CASKISGGSYEQYF.

At least ten counts were recorded for this clonotype. The genes are TRBV29-1 and TRBJ2-3; TRBD2 matches 8 bases. V was clipped by 4 bases and J by 7 bases; unmatched bases: 10. The CDR3 consists of 14 residues. The germline gives CDR1 SQVTM, CDR2 ANQGSEA. This chain's CDR3 is CSVGAGAQGNTQYF. The CDR3 DNA reads as TGCAGCGTTGGAGCGGGGGCACAAGGGAATACGCAGTATTTT.

This chain links TRBV7-2 with TRBJ2-3, with D perhaps being TRBD1 or TRBD2 (6 bases each). The V gene lost 5 bases and the J gene lost 9 bases, with 21 bases spanning the gap. Germline V gene data show CDR1 as SGHTA and CDR2 as FQGNSA. The CDR3 sequence is 15 residues long. CDR3 amino acids: CASSPGVAEVKTQYF. CDR3 bases: TGTGCCAGCAGCCCAGGGGTAGCGGAAGTGAAGACGCAGTATTTT.

This clonotype was seen only a few times. This chain uses TRBV12-3 or TRBV12-4 with TRBJ1-2; TRBD1 might be the D (5 bases). V was cut by 6 bases and J by 3 bases, with 11 bases left in between. The CDR3 extends over 13 amino acids. The CDR3 nucleotides are TGTGCCAGCAGAACCCAGGGCTACTATGGCTACACCTTC. Amino acid sequence: CASRTQGYYGYTF.